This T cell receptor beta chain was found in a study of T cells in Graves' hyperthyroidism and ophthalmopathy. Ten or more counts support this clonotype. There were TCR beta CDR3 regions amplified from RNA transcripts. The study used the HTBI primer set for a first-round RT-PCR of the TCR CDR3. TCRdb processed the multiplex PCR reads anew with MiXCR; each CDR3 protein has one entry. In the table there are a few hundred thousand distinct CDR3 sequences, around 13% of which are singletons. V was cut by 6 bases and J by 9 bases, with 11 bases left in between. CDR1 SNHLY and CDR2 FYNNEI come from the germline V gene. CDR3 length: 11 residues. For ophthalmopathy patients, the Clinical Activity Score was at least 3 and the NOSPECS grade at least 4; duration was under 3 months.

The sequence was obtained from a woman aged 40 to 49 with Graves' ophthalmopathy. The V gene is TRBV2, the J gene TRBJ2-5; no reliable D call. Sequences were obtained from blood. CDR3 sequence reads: CASSSSEAQYF. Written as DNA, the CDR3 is TGTGCCAGCAGCTCATCCGAGGCCCAGTACTTC.